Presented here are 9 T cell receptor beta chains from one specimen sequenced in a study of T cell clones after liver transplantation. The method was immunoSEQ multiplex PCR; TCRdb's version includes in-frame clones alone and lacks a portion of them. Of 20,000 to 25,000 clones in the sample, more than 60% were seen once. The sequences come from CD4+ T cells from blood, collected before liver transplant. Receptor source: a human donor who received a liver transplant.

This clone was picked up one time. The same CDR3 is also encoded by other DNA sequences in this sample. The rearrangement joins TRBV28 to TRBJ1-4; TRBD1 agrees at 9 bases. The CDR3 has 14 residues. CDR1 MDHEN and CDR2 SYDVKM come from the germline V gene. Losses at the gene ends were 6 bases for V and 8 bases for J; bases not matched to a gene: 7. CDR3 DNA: TGTGCCAGCAGCCGGGGACAGGGCCGGGAAAAACTGTTTTTT. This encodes CASSRGQGREKLFF.

CDR3 nucleotide sequence: TGTGCCAGCAGTTTAGGAGGCAATTACGAGCAGTACTTC. It encodes CASSLGGNYEQYF. The rearrangement uses TRBV28 and TRBJ2-5, with D maybe TRBD2 (5 bases). Near its end, the DNA agrees better with TRBJ2-7, so the J call may be wrong. This CDR3 contains 13 residues. Looked up from germline, CDR1 is MDHEN and CDR2 is SYDVKM.

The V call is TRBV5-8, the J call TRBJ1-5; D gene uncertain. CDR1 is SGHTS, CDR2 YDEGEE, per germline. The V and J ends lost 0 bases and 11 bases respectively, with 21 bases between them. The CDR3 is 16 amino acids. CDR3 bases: TGTGCCAGCAGCTTGGCCTCCGCTCGTCGGGTCGCGGCCCAGCATTTT. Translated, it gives CASSLASARRVAAQHF.

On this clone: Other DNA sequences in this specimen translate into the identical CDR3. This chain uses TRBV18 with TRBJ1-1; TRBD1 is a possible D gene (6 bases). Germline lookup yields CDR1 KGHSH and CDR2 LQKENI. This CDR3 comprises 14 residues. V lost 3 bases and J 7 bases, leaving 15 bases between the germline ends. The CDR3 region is CASSPRSSQGEAFF. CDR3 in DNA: TGTGCCAGCTCACCGCGCAGTTCACAGGGTGAAGCTTTCTTT.

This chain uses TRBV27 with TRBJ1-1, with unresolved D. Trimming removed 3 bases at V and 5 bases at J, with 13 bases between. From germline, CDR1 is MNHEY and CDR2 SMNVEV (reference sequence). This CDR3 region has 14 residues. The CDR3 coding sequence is TGTGCCAGCAGTTTCTCCCAAGTCCATACTGAAGCTTTCTTT. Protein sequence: CASSFSQVHTEAFF.

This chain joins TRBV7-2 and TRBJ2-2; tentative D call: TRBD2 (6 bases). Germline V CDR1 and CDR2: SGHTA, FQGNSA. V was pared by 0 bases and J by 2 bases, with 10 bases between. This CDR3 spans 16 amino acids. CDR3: CASSLASGVNTGELFF. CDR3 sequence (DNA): TGTGCCAGCAGCTTAGCGTCGGGGGTCAACACCGGGGAGCTGTTTTTT.

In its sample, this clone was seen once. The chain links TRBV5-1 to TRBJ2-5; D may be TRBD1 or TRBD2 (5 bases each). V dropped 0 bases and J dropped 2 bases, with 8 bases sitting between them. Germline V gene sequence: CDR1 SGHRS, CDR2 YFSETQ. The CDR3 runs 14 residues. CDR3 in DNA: TGCGCCAGCAGCTTGGTGGGACCTCAAGAGACCCAGTACTTC. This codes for CASSLVGPQETQYF.

This chain's CDR3 is CASTLSGANVLTF. The CDR3 DNA follows: TGTGCCAGCACCCTCTCTGGGGCCAACGTCCTGACTTTC. The chain has TRBV7-2 and TRBJ2-6; D call uncertain. In germline, CDR1 is SGHTA, CDR2 FQGNSA. V was clipped by 7 bases and J by 0 bases, with 4 bases between them. This CDR3 has 13 amino acids.

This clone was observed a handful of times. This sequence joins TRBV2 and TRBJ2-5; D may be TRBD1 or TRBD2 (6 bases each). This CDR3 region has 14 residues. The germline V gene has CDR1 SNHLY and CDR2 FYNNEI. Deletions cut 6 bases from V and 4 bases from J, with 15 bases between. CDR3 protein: CASSLTQGGETQYF. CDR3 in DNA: TGTGCCAGCAGCCTTACACAGGGAGGAGAGACCCAGTACTTC.